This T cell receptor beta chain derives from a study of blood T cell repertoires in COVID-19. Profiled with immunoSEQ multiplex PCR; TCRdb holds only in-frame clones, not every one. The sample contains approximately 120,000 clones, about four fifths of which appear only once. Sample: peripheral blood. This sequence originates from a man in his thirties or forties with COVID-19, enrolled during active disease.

CDR3 sequence (DNA): TGTGCCAGCAGCTACGGACAGTACGATCAGCCCCAGCATTTT. It yields the protein CASSYGQYDQPQHF. This chain uses TRBV3-1 (or the pseudogene TRBV3-2) with TRBJ1-5; D is possibly TRBD1 (6 bases). CDR3 size: 14 residues. Between the trimmed V and J ends, which lost 5 bases and 5 bases, there was a span of 13 bases. The germline V gene encodes CDR1 LGHDT and CDR2 YNNKEL (reference sequence).